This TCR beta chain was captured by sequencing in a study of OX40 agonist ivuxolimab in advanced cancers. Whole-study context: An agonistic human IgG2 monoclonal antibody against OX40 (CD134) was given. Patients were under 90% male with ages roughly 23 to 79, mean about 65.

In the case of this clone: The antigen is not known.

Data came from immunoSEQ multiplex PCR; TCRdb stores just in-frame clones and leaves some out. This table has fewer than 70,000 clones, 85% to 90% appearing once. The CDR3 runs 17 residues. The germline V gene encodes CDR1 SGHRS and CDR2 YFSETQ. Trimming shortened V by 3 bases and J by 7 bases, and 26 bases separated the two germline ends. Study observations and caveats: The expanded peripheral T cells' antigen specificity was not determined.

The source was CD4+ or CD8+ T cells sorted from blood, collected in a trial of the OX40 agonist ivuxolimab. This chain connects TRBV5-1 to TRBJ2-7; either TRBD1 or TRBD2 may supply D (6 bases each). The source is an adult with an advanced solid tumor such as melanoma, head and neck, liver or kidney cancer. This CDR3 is CASSSNFGQSGGWEQYF. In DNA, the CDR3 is TGCGCCAGCAGCTCTAACTTCGGACAGTCCGGGGGATGGGAGCAGTACTTC.